This note documents a single T cell receptor beta chain sequence. The sample belongs to a study of shared clonotypes between healthy human individuals. The CDR3 is made up of 15 amino acids. The germline V gene has CDR1 SGHKS and CDR2 YYEKEE (reference sequence). Trimming cost V 4 bases and J 0 bases; bases outside gene matches: 4. Clones were read by immunoSEQ multiplex PCR, and TCRdb kept only the in-frame ones, dropping some. The sample yields over a million clones, about 80% seen once. The receptor was isolated from a man aged 18 to 29 in good health. Some clones in this sample may be carry-over from other donors' samples. What was sequenced was memory CD4+ T cells from PBMCs. Subset meaning: CD45RA-negative fraction. The chain combines TRBV5-5 with TRBJ2-3, with 8 bases matching TRBD1. The CDR3, as DNA: TGTGCCAGCAGCAAGACAGGGGTGAGCACAGATACGCAGTATTTT. Amino acid sequence: CASSKTGVSTDTQYF.